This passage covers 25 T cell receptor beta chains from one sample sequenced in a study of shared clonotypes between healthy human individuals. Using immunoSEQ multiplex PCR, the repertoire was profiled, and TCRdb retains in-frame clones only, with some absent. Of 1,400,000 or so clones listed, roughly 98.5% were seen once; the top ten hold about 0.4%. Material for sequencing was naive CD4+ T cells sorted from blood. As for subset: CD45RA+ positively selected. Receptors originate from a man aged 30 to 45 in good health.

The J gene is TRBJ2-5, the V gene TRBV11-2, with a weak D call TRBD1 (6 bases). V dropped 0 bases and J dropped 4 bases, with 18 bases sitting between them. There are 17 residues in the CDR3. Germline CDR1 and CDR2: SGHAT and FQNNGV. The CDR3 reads CASSLDLSRGGRETQYF. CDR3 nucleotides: TGTGCCAGCAGCTTAGATCTAAGCAGGGGTGGCCGAGAGACCCAGTACTTC.

CDR3 bases: TGTGCCAGCAGCTCTCAAGGGAGGGGAAGGGACTATGGCTACACCTTC. Protein sequence: CASSSQGRGRDYGYTF. The chain employs TRBV5-4 and TRBJ1-2; tentative D call: TRBD1 (5 bases). The ends were cut back, 3 bases at V and 3 bases at J, with 18 bases in the middle. Looked up from germline, CDR1 is SGHNT and CDR2 is YYREEE (reference sequence). There are 16 residues in the CDR3.

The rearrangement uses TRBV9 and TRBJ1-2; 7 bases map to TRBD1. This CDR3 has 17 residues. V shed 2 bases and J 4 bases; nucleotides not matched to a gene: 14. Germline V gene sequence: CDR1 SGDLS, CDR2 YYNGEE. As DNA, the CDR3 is TGTGCCAGCAGCGTGGAACCGACAGGGATATCTTCCTATGGCTACACCTTC. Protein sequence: CASSVEPTGISSYGYTF.

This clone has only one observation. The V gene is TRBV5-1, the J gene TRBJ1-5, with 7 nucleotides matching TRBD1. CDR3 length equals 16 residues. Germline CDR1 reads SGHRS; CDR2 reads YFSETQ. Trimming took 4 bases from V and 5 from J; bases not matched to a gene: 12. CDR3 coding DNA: TGCGCCAGCAGCACAGGGGACCCAAGCCGAGATCAGCCCCAGCATTTT. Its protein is CASSTGDPSRDQPQHF.

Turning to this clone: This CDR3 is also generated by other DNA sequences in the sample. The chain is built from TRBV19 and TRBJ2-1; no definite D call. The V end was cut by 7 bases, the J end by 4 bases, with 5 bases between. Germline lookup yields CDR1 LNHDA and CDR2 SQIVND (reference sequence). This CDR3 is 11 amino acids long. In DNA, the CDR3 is TGTGCCAGTATGAGATACAATGAGCAGTTCTTC. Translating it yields CASMRYNEQFF.

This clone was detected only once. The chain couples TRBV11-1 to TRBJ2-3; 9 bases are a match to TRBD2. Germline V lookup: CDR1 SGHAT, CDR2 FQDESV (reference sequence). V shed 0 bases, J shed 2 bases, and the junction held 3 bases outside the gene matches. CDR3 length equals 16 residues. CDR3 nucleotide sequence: TGTGCCAGCAGCTTAGCCCTAGCGGGACTCACAGATACGCAGTATTTT. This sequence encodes CASSLALAGLTDTQYF.

The CDR3 protein is CASSAHPQGSQPQHF. The CDR3, as DNA: TGTGCCAGCAGTGCCCACCCCCAGGGAAGTCAGCCCCAGCATTTT. The chain uses TRBV27 and TRBJ1-5, with D possibly being TRBD1 (5 bases). Germline CDR1 MNHEY, CDR2 SMNVEV (reference sequence). Trimming took off 5 bases at V and 6 bases at J, with 17 bases between the two ends. The CDR3 spans 15 residues.

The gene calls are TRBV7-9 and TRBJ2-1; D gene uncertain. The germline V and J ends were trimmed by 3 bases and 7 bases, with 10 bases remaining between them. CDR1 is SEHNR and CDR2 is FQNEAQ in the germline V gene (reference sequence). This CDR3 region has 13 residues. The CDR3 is CASSLGIGNEQFF. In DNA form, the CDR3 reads TGTGCCAGCAGCTTGGGGATAGGGAATGAGCAGTTCTTC.

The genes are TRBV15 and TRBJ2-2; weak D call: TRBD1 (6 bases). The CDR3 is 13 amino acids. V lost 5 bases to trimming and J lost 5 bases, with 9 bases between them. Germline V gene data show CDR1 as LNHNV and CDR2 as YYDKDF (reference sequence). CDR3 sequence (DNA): TGTGCCACCAGCTTTAGGGGGACCGGGGAGCTGTTTTTT. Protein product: CATSFRGTGELFF. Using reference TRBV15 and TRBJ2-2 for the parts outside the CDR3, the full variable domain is DAMVIQNPRYQVTQFGKPVTLSCSQTLNHNVMYWYQQKSSQAPKLLFHYYDKDFNNEADTPDNFQSRRPNTSFCFLDIRSPGLGDTAMYLCATSFRGTGELFFGEGSRLTVL.

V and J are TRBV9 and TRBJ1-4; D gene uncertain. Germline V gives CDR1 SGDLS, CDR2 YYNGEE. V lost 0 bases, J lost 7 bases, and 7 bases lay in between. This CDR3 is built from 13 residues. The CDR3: CASSVGLREKLFF. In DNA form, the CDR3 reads TGTGCCAGCAGCGTAGGTTTGCGTGAAAAACTGTTTTTT.

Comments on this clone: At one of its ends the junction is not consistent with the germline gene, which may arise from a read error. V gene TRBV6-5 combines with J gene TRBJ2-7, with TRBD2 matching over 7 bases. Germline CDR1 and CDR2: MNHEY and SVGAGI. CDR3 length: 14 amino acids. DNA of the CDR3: TGTGCCAGCAGTCGGCCTAGCGGTTCCTATGAGCAGTACTTC. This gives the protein CASSRPSGSYEQYF.

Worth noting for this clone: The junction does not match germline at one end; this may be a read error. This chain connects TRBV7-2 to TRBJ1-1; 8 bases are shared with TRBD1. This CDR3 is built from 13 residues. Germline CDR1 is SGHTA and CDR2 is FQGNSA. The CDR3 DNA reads TGTGCCAGCACCTTAGGGCCAGGGGGCGAAGCTTTCTTT. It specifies CASTLGPGGEAFF.

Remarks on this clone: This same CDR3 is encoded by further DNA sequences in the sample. CDR3 bases: TGTGCCAGCAGCTATAGCTCCTACGAGCAGTACTTC. Residues: CASSYSSYEQYF. The chain employs TRBV28 and TRBJ2-7; D is ambiguous. CDR1 is MDHEN and CDR2 is SYDVKM in the germline V gene. The V and J ends lost 6 bases and 0 bases respectively, with 6 bases between them. This CDR3 spans 12 amino acids.

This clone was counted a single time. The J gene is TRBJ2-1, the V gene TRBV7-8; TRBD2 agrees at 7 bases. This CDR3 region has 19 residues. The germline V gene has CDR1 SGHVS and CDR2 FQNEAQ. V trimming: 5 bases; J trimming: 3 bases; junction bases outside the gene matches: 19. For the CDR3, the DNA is TGTGCCAGCAGCCGACAAGGGAGATTGGCGGGAGAGTACTACAATGAGCAGTTCTTC. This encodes CASSRQGRLAGEYYNEQFF.

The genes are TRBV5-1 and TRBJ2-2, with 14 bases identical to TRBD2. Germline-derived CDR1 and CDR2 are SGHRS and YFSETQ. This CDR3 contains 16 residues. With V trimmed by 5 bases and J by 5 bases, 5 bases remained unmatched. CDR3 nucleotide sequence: TGCGCCAGCAGGGCGGGACTAGCGGGAGAAACCGGGGAGCTGTTTTTT. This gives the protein CASRAGLAGETGELFF. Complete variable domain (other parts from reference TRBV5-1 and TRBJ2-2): KAGVTQTPRYLIKTRGQQVTLSCSPISGHRSVSWYQQTPGQGLQFLFEYFSETQRNKGNFPGRFSGRQFSNSRSEMNVSTLELGDSALYLCASRAGLAGETGELFFGEGSRLTVL.

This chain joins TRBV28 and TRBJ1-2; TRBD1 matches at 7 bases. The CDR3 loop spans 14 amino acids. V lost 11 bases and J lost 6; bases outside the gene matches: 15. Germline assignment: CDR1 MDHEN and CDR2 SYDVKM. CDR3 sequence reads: CASLGGPSRNGYTF. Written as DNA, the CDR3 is TGTGCCTCTCTAGGGGGCCCCAGCAGGAATGGCTACACCTTC.

The CDR3 DNA follows: TGTGCCAGCAGCCGAATTAGCGGGAGAGCGCAGTTCTTC. Translated, it gives CASSRISGRAQFF. The J gene is TRBJ2-1, the V gene TRBV28, with TRBD2 matching 9 bases. The CDR3 runs 13 residues. The germline V gene has CDR1 MDHEN and CDR2 SYDVKM. V lost 6 bases to trimming and J lost 12 bases; unmatched junction nucleotides: 9.

The DNA for the CDR3 is TGTGCCAGCAGCTCCCTAGCGGGCTCCCTCTCCGAGCAGTACTTC. Protein sequence: CASSSLAGSLSEQYF. V gene TRBV7-8 combines with J gene TRBJ2-7; TRBD2 aligns across 8 bases. The CDR3 totals 15 residues. Germline V gene sequence: CDR1 SGHVS, CDR2 FQNEAQ. The V gene end was trimmed by 4 bases and the J gene end by 6 bases; junction bases not matched to a gene: 11. Combining the CDR3 with reference TRBV7-8 and TRBJ2-7 gives the whole variable domain GAGVSQSPRYKVAKRGQDVALRCDPISGHVSLFWYQQALGQGPEFLTYFQNEAQLDKSGLPSDRFFAERPEGSVSTLKIQRTQQEDSAVYLCASSSLAGSLSEQYFGPGTRLTVT.

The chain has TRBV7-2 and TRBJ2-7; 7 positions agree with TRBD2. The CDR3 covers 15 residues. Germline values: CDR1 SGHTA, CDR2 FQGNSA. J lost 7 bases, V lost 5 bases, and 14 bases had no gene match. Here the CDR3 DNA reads TGTGCCAGCAGCCCCCGCGGCGGCGGGAGCCGGGAGCAGTACTTC. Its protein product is CASSPRGGGSREQYF.

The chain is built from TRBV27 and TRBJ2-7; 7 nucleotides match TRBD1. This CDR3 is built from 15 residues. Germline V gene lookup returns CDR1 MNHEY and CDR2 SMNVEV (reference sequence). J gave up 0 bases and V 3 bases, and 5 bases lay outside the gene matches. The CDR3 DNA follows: TGTGCCAGCAGTTTCAGACAGGGAAGCTCCTACGAGCAGTACTTC. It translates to CASSFRQGSSYEQYF.

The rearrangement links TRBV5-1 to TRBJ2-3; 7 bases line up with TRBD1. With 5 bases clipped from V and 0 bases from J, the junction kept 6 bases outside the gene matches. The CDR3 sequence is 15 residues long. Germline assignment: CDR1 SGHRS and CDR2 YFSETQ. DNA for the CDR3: TGCGCCAGCAGACCTACAGGGGAGAGCACAGATACGCAGTATTTT. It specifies CASRPTGESTDTQYF.

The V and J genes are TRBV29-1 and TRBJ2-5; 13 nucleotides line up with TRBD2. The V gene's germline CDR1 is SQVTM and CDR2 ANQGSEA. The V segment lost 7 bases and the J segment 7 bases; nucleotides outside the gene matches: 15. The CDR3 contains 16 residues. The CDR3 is CSGKLAGGPLVGTQYF. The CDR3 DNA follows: TGCAGCGGAAAACTAGCGGGAGGGCCTTTAGTAGGGACCCAGTACTTC.

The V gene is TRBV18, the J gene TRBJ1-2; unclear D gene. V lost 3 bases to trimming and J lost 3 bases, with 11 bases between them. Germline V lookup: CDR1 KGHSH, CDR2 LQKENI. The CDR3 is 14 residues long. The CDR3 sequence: CASSPEGKDYGYTF. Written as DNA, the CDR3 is TGTGCCAGCTCACCGGAGGGAAAGGACTATGGCTACACCTTC.

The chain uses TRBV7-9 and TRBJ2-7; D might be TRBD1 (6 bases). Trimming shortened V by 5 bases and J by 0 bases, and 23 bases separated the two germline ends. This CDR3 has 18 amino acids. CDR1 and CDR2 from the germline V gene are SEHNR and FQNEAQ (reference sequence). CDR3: CASSPHHRTDKSSYEQYF. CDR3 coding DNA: TGTGCCAGCAGCCCACACCACCGGACAGACAAGAGCTCCTACGAGCAGTACTTC.

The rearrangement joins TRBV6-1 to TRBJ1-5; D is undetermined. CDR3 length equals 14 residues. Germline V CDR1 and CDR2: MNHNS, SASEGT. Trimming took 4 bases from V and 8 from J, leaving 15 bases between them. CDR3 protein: CASSALRTVEPQHF. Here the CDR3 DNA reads TGTGCCAGCAGTGCCTTAAGGACGGTGGAGCCCCAGCATTTT.